The 8 T cell receptor beta chains in this list originate from one sample, sequenced in a study of blood T cell repertoires in COVID-19. The repertoire was sequenced with immunoSEQ multiplex PCR; TCRdb's copy has only in-frame clones and lacks some. The data show 70,000 to 95,000 clones, with 80% seen just once and 12% held by the top ten. Sequencing was carried out using peripheral blood. These receptors all stem from a woman aged 40 to 50 with active or convalescent COVID-19.

In nucleotides, the CDR3 is TGCAGCGTTGAAGATGGGCGGGTGAACACTGAAGCTTTCTTT. Translating gives CSVEDGRVNTEAFF. The chain combines TRBV29-1 with TRBJ1-1; no reliable D call. Germline lookup yields CDR1 SQVTM and CDR2 ANQGSEA. V lost 0 bases and J 0 bases, leaving 8 bases between the germline ends. This CDR3 is 14 amino acids long. Together with reference TRBV29-1 and TRBJ1-1, the CDR3 gives the full variable domain: SAVISQKPSRDICQRGTSLTIQCQVDSQVTMMFWYRQQPGQSLTLIATANQGSEATYESGFVIDKFPISRPNLTFSTLTVSNMSPEDSSIYLCSVEDGRVNTEAFFGQGTRLTVV.

The chain couples TRBV5-6 to TRBJ2-3, with 10 bases fitting TRBD1. Germline V gene lookup returns CDR1 SGHDT and CDR2 YYEEEE. This CDR3 region has 16 residues. V lost 4 bases and J lost 4; bases outside the gene matches: 9. This CDR3 reads CASSPLRTGGSDTQYF. CDR3 nucleotide sequence: TGTGCCAGCAGCCCGTTAAGGACAGGGGGATCAGATACGCAGTATTTT.

This clone was seen just once. The chain employs TRBV5-1 and TRBJ2-5; weak D call: TRBD2 (5 bases). The CDR3 is 16 residues long. Germline V CDR1 and CDR2: SGHRS, YFSETQ. Between the trimmed V and J ends, which lost 3 bases and 7 bases, there was a span of 22 bases. CDR3 bases: TGCGCCAGCAGCTCGGGGAACTGGGCCACCCGCGGGACCCAGTACTTC. Translation: CASSSGNWATRGTQYF.

The gene calls are TRBV7-2 and TRBJ1-2; D is uncertain. The germline V gene encodes CDR1 SGHTA and CDR2 FQGNSA. This CDR3 has 16 amino acids. With 1 base removed from V and 8 bases from J, the gap between germline ends came to 20 bases. For the CDR3, the DNA is TGTGCCAGCAGCTTAGTGCCGGGAGTCACCGTACAGGGCTACACCTTC. This gives the protein CASSLVPGVTVQGYTF.

The rearrangement uses TRBV11-2 and TRBJ2-7, with D possibly TRBD1 on 6 matching bases. Germline V gene lookup returns CDR1 SGHAT and CDR2 FQNNGV. The CDR3 spans 15 residues. V dropped 5 bases and J dropped 4 bases, with 18 bases sitting between them. The CDR3 loop is CASSQSQGSRYEQYF. CDR3 DNA sequence: TGTGCCAGCAGCCAAAGCCAGGGGAGTCGTTACGAGCAGTACTTC. Based on the CDR3 plus reference TRBV11-2 and TRBJ2-7, the full variable domain is EAGVAQSPRYKIIEKRQSVAFWCNPISGHATLYWYQQILGQGPKLLIQFQNNGVVDDSQLPKDRFSAERLKGVDSTLKIQPAKLEDSAVYLCASSQSQGSRYEQYFGPGTRLTVT.

V and J are TRBV18 and TRBJ2-3; D perhaps matches TRBD2 (7 bases). The CDR3 consists of 15 residues. Germline V gives CDR1 KGHSH, CDR2 LQKENI. The V gene lost 1 base and the J gene lost 1 base, with 9 bases spanning the gap. The CDR3 loop is CASSPQGGGTDTQYF. The CDR3 DNA reads TGTGCCAGCTCACCACAGGGGGGGGGCACAGATACGCAGTATTTT.

This clone was observed a few times. V is TRBV12-3 or TRBV12-4 and J is TRBJ2-7; TRBD2 is a possible D gene (5 bases). Trimming removed 7 bases at V and 5 bases at J, with 15 bases between. This CDR3 is 13 amino acids long. Written as DNA, the CDR3 is TGTGCCAGCACCCGGGAAGGTCACAACGAGCAGTACTTC. Residues: CASTREGHNEQYF.

This clone was found a few times. DNA of the CDR3: TGTGCCAGCACCGAACTAGCGGGGGGGCCGTCGCAGTTCTTC. Encoded protein: CASTELAGGPSQFF. V gene TRBV28 combines with J gene TRBJ2-1, with 13 bases that match TRBD2. The CDR3 is made up of 14 amino acids. CDR1 is MDHEN and CDR2 is SYDVKM in the germline V gene. The V gene end was trimmed by 7 bases and the J gene end by 12 bases; junction bases not matched to a gene: 9.